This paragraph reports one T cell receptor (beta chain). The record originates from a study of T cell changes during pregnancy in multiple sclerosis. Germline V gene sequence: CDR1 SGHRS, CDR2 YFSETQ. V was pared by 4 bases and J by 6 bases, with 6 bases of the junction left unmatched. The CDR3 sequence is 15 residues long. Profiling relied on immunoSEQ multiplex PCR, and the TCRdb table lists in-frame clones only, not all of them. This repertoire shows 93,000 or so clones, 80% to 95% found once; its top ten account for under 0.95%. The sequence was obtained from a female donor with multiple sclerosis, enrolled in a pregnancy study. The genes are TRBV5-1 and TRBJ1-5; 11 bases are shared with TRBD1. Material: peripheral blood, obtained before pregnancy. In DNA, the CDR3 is TGCGCCAGCAGCGCCGGGACAGGGGGGGGTCAGCCCCAGCATTTT. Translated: CASSAGTGGGQPQHF.